Listed below are T cell receptor beta chains from one sample, sequenced in a study of vaccination and CD4 T cells after COVID-19. These receptors have no identified antigens. A single record per CDR3 protein comes from TCRdb applying MiXCR to the PCR reads. The repertoire includes about 10,000 distinct CDR3 sequences, under 80% of them detected once, and around 8.6% sits in the top ten. The specimen sequenced was CD4+ T cells from blood, cultured in vitro. The origin of the receptors is a human donor who had recovered from COVID-19. CDR3s include the opening cysteine and the closing phenylalanine or tryptophan. D genes are given only for firm matches. The size of a clone is reported for some rows only, either as once, few or many, or as a class for expanded clones.

v_gene: TRBV20-1; abundance: NA; d_gene: NA; j_gene: TRBJ2-5; CDR3nt: TGCAGTGCTAGACTACCGACCCTCCAAGAGACCCAGTACTTC; CDR3aa: CSARLPTLQETQYF
v_gene: TRBV11-2; abundance: NA; d_gene: NA; j_gene: TRBJ2-1; CDR3nt: TGTGCCAGCAGCTTAGGGCTAGGGTACAATGAGCAGTTCTTC; CDR3aa: CASSLGLGYNEQFF
v_gene: TRBV5-1; abundance: NA; d_gene: TRBD2; j_gene: TRBJ2-7; CDR3nt: TGCGCCAGCAGCCCTCGGGGGGGCTCCTACGAGCAGTACTTC; CDR3aa: CASSPRGGSYEQYF
v_gene: TRBV6-1; abundance: few; d_gene: NA; j_gene: TRBJ1-2; CDR3nt: TGTGCCAGCAGCTTAAACACAGGGTCTGGGGGCTACACCTTC; CDR3aa: CASSLNTGSGGYTF
v_gene: TRBV6-1; abundance: NA; d_gene: NA; j_gene: TRBJ2-7; CDR3nt: TGTGCCAGCGGTCCGAGGGTCTCCTACGAGCAGTACTTC; CDR3aa: CASGPRVSYEQYF
v_gene: TRBV24-1; abundance: NA; d_gene: TRBD1; j_gene: TRBJ2-5; CDR3nt: TGTGCCACCAGTGGACAGGGAAGGGAGACAGGACTCCAGGGGACCCAGTACTTC; CDR3aa: CATSGQGRETGLQGTQYF
v_gene: TRBV15; abundance: NA; d_gene: NA; j_gene: TRBJ1-2; CDR3nt: TGTGCCACCAGCAGAGAGCCAGGGCAGGGTATGAGGGGCTACACCTTC; CDR3aa: CATSREPGQGMRGYTF
v_gene: TRBV28; abundance: NA; d_gene: TRBD1; j_gene: TRBJ1-4; CDR3nt: TGTGCCAGCAGCTCGGACAGGGATGAAAAACTGTTTTTT; CDR3aa: CASSSDRDEKLFF
v_gene: TRBV6-1; abundance: NA; d_gene: NA; j_gene: TRBJ1-5; CDR3nt: TGTGCCAGCCAAAACGAGGATAAGGGCAATCAGCCCCAGCATTTT; CDR3aa: CASQNEDKGNQPQHF
v_gene: TRBV20-1; abundance: NA; d_gene: NA; j_gene: TRBJ1-5; CDR3nt: TGCAGTGCTAGGAGGGGGGGTAATCAGCCCCAGCATTTT; CDR3aa: CSARRGGNQPQHF
v_gene: TRBV27; abundance: NA; d_gene: NA; j_gene: TRBJ1-5; CDR3nt: TGTGCCAGCGCGAACTCCCAGGGTTTACGACAGCCCCAGCATTTT; CDR3aa: CASANSQGLRQPQHF
v_gene: TRBV11-3; abundance: NA; d_gene: NA; j_gene: TRBJ2-1; CDR3nt: TGTGCCAGCAGCTTCCCAGGGGCATCGCGTTGGGGCCCGAGCTCCTACAATGAGCAGTTCTTC; CDR3aa: CASSFPGASRWGPSSYNEQFF
v_gene: TRBV20-1; abundance: NA; d_gene: TRBD1; j_gene: TRBJ1-1; CDR3nt: TGCAGTGCTAGCAGCCCGGACAGGACGAACACTGAAGCTTTCTTT; CDR3aa: CSASSPDRTNTEAFF
v_gene: TRBV7-2; abundance: NA; d_gene: NA; j_gene: TRBJ2-2; CDR3nt: TGTGCCAGCAGCTTAGATCGTGGAACCGGGGAGCTGTTTTTT; CDR3aa: CASSLDRGTGELFF
v_gene: TRBV12-3/TRBV12-4; abundance: NA; d_gene: NA; j_gene: TRBJ2-7; CDR3nt: TGTGCCAGCAGTTTAGGGGGCTCTTATGGTGAGCAGTACTTC; CDR3aa: CASSLGGSYGEQYF
v_gene: TRBV20-1; abundance: NA; d_gene: NA; j_gene: TRBJ1-2; CDR3nt: TGCAGTGCTAGGCCAGCCTATGGCTACACCTTC; CDR3aa: CSARPAYGYTF
v_gene: TRBV20-1; abundance: NA; d_gene: TRBD1; j_gene: TRBJ1-1; CDR3nt: TGCAGTCCCGGGACAGGGGTTTTCAACACTGAAGCTTTCTTT; CDR3aa: CSPGTGVFNTEAFF
v_gene: TRBV20-1; abundance: few; d_gene: NA; j_gene: TRBJ1-2; CDR3nt: TGCAGTGCCCCGACCGATAACTATGGCTACACCTTC; CDR3aa: CSAPTDNYGYTF
v_gene: TRBV20-1; abundance: NA; d_gene: NA; j_gene: TRBJ1-2; CDR3nt: TGCAGTGCTAGACCAAAGAACGGGGGCGACAGGCCCCAGGGCGCGTACACCTTC; CDR3aa: CSARPKNGGDRPQGAYTF
v_gene: TRBV2; abundance: NA; d_gene: NA; j_gene: TRBJ1-5; CDR3nt: TGTGCCAGCAGTCCCGACAGGTCCCGCAATCAGCCCCAGCATTTT; CDR3aa: CASSPDRSRNQPQHF
v_gene: TRBV6-2/TRBV6-3; abundance: NA; d_gene: TRBD1; j_gene: TRBJ1-1; CDR3nt: TGTGCCAGCAGCCCCAAGCAGGGACAGGGGAACACTGAAGCTTTCTTT; CDR3aa: CASSPKQGQGNTEAFF
v_gene: TRBV20-1; abundance: NA; d_gene: NA; j_gene: TRBJ1-1; CDR3nt: TGCAGTGCTAGGGCAGCCGCCATGAACACTGAAGCTTTCTTT; CDR3aa: CSARAAAMNTEAFF
v_gene: TRBV12-3/TRBV12-4; abundance: once; d_gene: NA; j_gene: TRBJ2-7; CDR3nt: TGTGCCAGCAGTTTAGCGCGTAACGAGCAGTACTTC; CDR3aa: CASSLARNEQYF
v_gene: TRBV27; abundance: once; d_gene: NA; j_gene: TRBJ1-6; CDR3nt: TGTGCCAGCCAAGGTCGCGTTCAGAGCTCCTATAATTCACCCCTCCACTTT; CDR3aa: CASQGRVQSSYNSPLHF
v_gene: TRBV28; abundance: NA; d_gene: NA; j_gene: TRBJ1-2; CDR3nt: TGTGCCAGCAGTGGCGGAGGGGTCGGAAGTGGCTACACCTTC; CDR3aa: CASSGGGVGSGYTF
v_gene: TRBV20-1; abundance: NA; d_gene: TRBD2; j_gene: TRBJ2-7; CDR3nt: TGCAGTGCAAAGGGGACTAGCGGGAGGAACTCCTACGAGCAGTACTTC; CDR3aa: CSAKGTSGRNSYEQYF
v_gene: TRBV7-9; abundance: NA; d_gene: TRBD2; j_gene: TRBJ2-5; CDR3nt: TGTGCCAGCAGCCCCCGGACTAGCGGGGAAGAGACCCAGTACTTC; CDR3aa: CASSPRTSGEETQYF
v_gene: TRBV20-1; abundance: NA; d_gene: TRBD2; j_gene: TRBJ2-3; CDR3nt: TGCAGTGCTAGGGGGGGTTTGGGAGGCCGGGGGGGCACAGATACGCAGTATTTT; CDR3aa: CSARGGLGGRGGTDTQYF
v_gene: TRBV4-3; abundance: large; d_gene: NA; j_gene: TRBJ2-3; CDR3nt: TGCGCCAGCAGCCTCGGACTCCTAAACACAGATACGCAGTATTTT; CDR3aa: CASSLGLLNTDTQYF
v_gene: TRBV6-5; abundance: NA; d_gene: NA; j_gene: TRBJ2-7; CDR3nt: TGTGCCAGCAGTTACTCTGGGGGGCGCAAGAACGAGCAGTACTTC; CDR3aa: CASSYSGGRKNEQYF
v_gene: TRBV24-1; abundance: medium-sized; d_gene: NA; j_gene: TRBJ2-6; CDR3nt: TGTGCCACCAGTGACGCGCTTGGAGCTGGGGCCAACGTCCTGACTTTC; CDR3aa: CATSDALGAGANVLTF
v_gene: TRBV20-1; abundance: NA; d_gene: NA; j_gene: TRBJ1-2; CDR3nt: TGCAGTGCCCCGACAGGACCCTATGGCTACACCTTC; CDR3aa: CSAPTGPYGYTF
v_gene: TRBV7-9; abundance: few; d_gene: NA; j_gene: TRBJ1-2; CDR3nt: TGTGCCAGCAGCTTAGCCGGACGGAACTATGGCTACACCTTC; CDR3aa: CASSLAGRNYGYTF
v_gene: TRBV6-1; abundance: NA; d_gene: NA; j_gene: TRBJ2-1; CDR3nt: TGTGCCAGCAGTGAAGTGGGCTCTATAGGGTTCTTC; CDR3aa: CASSEVGSIGFF
v_gene: TRBV20-1; abundance: NA; d_gene: TRBD2; j_gene: TRBJ2-2; CDR3nt: TGCAGTGCTAGCGGGACTAAAAACACCGGGGAGCTGTTTTTT; CDR3aa: CSASGTKNTGELFF
v_gene: TRBV7-2; abundance: few; d_gene: NA; j_gene: TRBJ2-7; CDR3nt: TGTGCCAGCAGCTTAGCAGGGCCCTACGAGCAGTACTTC; CDR3aa: CASSLAGPYEQYF
v_gene: TRBV6-2/TRBV6-3; abundance: few; d_gene: TRBD1; j_gene: TRBJ1-5; CDR3nt: TGTGCCAGCAGTTACTCGGGGTCAGGGGGTGGCAATCAGCCCCAGCATTTT; CDR3aa: CASSYSGSGGGNQPQHF
v_gene: TRBV9; abundance: NA; d_gene: NA; j_gene: TRBJ2-1; CDR3nt: TGTGCCAGCAGCGTTAGACAGCTCAATGAGCAGTTCTTC; CDR3aa: CASSVRQLNEQFF
v_gene: TRBV7-2; abundance: NA; d_gene: NA; j_gene: TRBJ2-7; CDR3nt: TGTGCCAGCAGCTCAGGCCCCGGGGACGAGCAGTACTTC; CDR3aa: CASSSGPGDEQYF
v_gene: TRBV6-1; abundance: NA; d_gene: NA; j_gene: TRBJ1-2; CDR3nt: TGTGCCAGCGGATCAGGGGCTGCAGGCTACACCTTC; CDR3aa: CASGSGAAGYTF
v_gene: TRBV20-1; abundance: NA; d_gene: NA; j_gene: TRBJ1-2; CDR3nt: TGCAGTGTTACGACAGACACCTATGGCTACACCTTC; CDR3aa: CSVTTDTYGYTF
v_gene: TRBV10-1; abundance: NA; d_gene: NA; j_gene: TRBJ1-2; CDR3nt: TGCGCCAGCAGGAACCACAGACCCCGGGGCTATGGCTACACCTTC; CDR3aa: CASRNHRPRGYGYTF
v_gene: TRBV4-3; abundance: NA; d_gene: TRBD2; j_gene: TRBJ2-7; CDR3nt: TGCGCCAGCAGCCAAGGGATCCAGTGGCGGGAGGGCCCTCGGGGCGAGCAGTACTTC; CDR3aa: CASSQGIQWREGPRGEQYF
v_gene: TRBV6-1; abundance: NA; d_gene: TRBD1; j_gene: TRBJ1-2; CDR3nt: TGTGCCAGCAGCCTTCGGGACAGGGGGCCGTATGGCTATGGCTACACCTTC; CDR3aa: CASSLRDRGPYGYGYTF
v_gene: TRBV24-1; abundance: NA; d_gene: TRBD1; j_gene: TRBJ1-5; CDR3nt: TGTGCCACCAGGGGGACAGGGGGGGACAATCAGCCCCAGCATTTT; CDR3aa: CATRGTGGDNQPQHF
v_gene: TRBV7-2; abundance: NA; d_gene: NA; j_gene: TRBJ1-3; CDR3nt: TGTGCCAGCAGCTTAGATCGGGGAGGAAACACCATATATTTT; CDR3aa: CASSLDRGGNTIYF
v_gene: TRBV7-2; abundance: NA; d_gene: NA; j_gene: TRBJ2-5; CDR3nt: TGTGCCAGCAGCTTAGGGGCTAGGGGAGAGACCCAGTACTTC; CDR3aa: CASSLGARGETQYF
v_gene: TRBV20-1; abundance: NA; d_gene: TRBD2; j_gene: TRBJ2-7; CDR3nt: TGCAGTGGCACGACTAGCGGGAGGCTATACGAGCAGTACTTC; CDR3aa: CSGTTSGRLYEQYF
v_gene: TRBV10-1; abundance: once; d_gene: NA; j_gene: TRBJ1-6; CDR3nt: TGCGCCAGTAGACTCCGGGGCGGTTCACCCCTCCACTTT; CDR3aa: CASRLRGGSPLHF
v_gene: TRBV6-1; abundance: NA; d_gene: NA; j_gene: TRBJ2-2; CDR3nt: TGTGCCAGCAGCTTAGCGCCCGACCGGGAGCTGTTTTTT; CDR3aa: CASSLAPDRELFF
v_gene: TRBV5-5; abundance: NA; d_gene: NA; j_gene: TRBJ2-3; CDR3nt: TGTGCCAGCAGCTTCCAATCAGGGGTCTACACAGATACGCAGTATTTT; CDR3aa: CASSFQSGVYTDTQYF
v_gene: TRBV7-2; abundance: NA; d_gene: NA; j_gene: TRBJ2-5; CDR3nt: TGTGCCAGCAGCTTAGCGGGAGTAGGTGAGACCCAGTACTTC; CDR3aa: CASSLAGVGETQYF
v_gene: TRBV6-2/TRBV6-3; abundance: NA; d_gene: NA; j_gene: TRBJ1-1; CDR3nt: TGTGCCAGCACCCACGGGGGTCGCACTGAAGCTTTCTTT; CDR3aa: CASTHGGRTEAFF
v_gene: TRBV20-1; abundance: NA; d_gene: TRBD1; j_gene: TRBJ1-1; CDR3nt: TGCAGTGCTATGGGACAGGGGACTGTTCGGGACACTGAAGCTTTCTTT; CDR3aa: CSAMGQGTVRDTEAFF